The present T cell receptor beta chain was sequenced within a study of blood T cell repertoires in COVID-19. Study-wide context: In each case, the material was cDNA or gDNA derived from T cells, B-cell-depleted T cells, or PBMCs.

Authors' processing steps: Using reference gene primer amplification, nucleated cell counts were estimated. Data came from immunoSEQ multiplex PCR; TCRdb stores just in-frame clones and leaves some out. V, J and clone size were drawn from that table, and D and trimming were deduced from the DNA. The top ten clones hold under 2.5% of a sample with about 250,000 clones, around 90% of them seen once. Germline V gene lookup returns CDR1 SEHNR and CDR2 FQNEAQ (reference sequence). Trimming took 5 bases from V and 2 from J; bases not matched to a gene: 7. CDR3 length equals 15 residues. Material for sequencing was peripheral blood. The clonotype was recovered from a woman aged 60 to 75 with COVID-19, enrolled during active disease. V gene TRBV7-9 combines with J gene TRBJ1-2, with 8 bases lining up with TRBD1. The CDR3 DNA follows: TGTGCCAGCAGCACAGGGGGATTCCTAAACTATGGCTACACCTTC. Its protein is CASSTGGFLNYGYTF.